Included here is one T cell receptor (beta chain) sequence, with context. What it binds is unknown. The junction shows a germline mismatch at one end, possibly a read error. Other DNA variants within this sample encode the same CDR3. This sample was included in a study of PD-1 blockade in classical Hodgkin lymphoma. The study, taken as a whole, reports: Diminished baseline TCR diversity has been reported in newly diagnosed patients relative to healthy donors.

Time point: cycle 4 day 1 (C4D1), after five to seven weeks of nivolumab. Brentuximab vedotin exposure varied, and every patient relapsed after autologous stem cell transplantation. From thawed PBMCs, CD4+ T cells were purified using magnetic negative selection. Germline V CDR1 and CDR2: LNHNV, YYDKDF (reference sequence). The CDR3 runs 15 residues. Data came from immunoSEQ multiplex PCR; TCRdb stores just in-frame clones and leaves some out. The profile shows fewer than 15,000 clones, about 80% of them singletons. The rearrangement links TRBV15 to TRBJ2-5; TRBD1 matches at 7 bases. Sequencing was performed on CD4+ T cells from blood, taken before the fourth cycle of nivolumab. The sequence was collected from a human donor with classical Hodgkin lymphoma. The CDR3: CATSRRGTGQKTQYF. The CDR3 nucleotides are TGTGCCACCAGCAGGAGGGGGACGGGACAGAAGACTCAGTACTTC.